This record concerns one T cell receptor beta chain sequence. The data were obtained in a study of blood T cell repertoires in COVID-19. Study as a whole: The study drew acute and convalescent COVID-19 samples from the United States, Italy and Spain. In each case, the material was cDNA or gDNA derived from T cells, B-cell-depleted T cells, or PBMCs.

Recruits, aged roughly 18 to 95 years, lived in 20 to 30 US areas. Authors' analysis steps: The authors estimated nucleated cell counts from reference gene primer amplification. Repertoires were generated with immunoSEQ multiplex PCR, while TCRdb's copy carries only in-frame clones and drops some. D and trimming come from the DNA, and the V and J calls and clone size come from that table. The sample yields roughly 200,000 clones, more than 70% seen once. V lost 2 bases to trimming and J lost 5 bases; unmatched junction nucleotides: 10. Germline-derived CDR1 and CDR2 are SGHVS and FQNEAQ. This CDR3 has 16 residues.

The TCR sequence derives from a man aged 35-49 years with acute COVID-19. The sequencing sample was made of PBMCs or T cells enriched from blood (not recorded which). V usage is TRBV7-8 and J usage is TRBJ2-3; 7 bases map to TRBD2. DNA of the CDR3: TGTGCCAGCAGCTTATTTGGGGGGGTGGGCGAAGATACGCAGTATTTT. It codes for CASSLFGGVGEDTQYF.